Below, 32 T cell receptor beta chains from the same sample are listed, as sequenced in a study of T cells expressing NK-cell markers. TCRdb re-called the 5' RACE reads and shows each CDR3 protein once, DNA omitted. The specimen's table records 500,000 to 700,000 distinct CDR3 sequences. Sequencing input: blood T cells: a sorted CD56 or NKG2C T cell subset, CD4+ or CD8+ T cells, or bulk PBMC T cells (not recorded which). The source of these receptors is a man aged 18 to 30 in good health.

This chain joins TRBV12-3 or TRBV12-4 and TRBJ2-1; TCRdb's D call, TRBD1, is unchecked because there is no DNA. The CDR3 is made up of 15 amino acids. This CDR3 is CASRPGTAPYNEQFF.

The chain links TRBV25-1 to TRBJ2-2; as DNA is missing, the TRBD1 call by TCRdb cannot be tested. The germline CDR1 and CDR2 sequences are MGHDK and SYGVNS. This CDR3 is 18 amino acids long. Here the CDR3 reads CASSEWGGISSGSGELFF. Based on the CDR3 plus reference TRBV25-1 and TRBJ2-2, the full variable domain is EADIYQTPRYLVIGTGKKITLECSQTMGHDKMYWYQQDPGMELHLIHYSYGVNSTEKGDLSSESTVSRIRTEHFPLTLESARPSHTSQYLCASSEWGGISSGSGELFFGEGSRLTVL.

J is TRBJ2-1 and V is TRBV28; with no DNA, the TCRdb D assignment of TRBD2 cannot be verified. Germline lookup yields CDR1 MDHEN and CDR2 SYDVKM. The CDR3 is 16 amino acids. CDR3 sequence reads: CASSLPDLGEDNEQFF. Complete variable domain (other parts from reference TRBV28 and TRBJ2-1): DVKVTQSSRYLVKRTGEKVFLECVQDMDHENMFWYRQDPGLGLRLIYFSYDVKMKEKGDIPEGYSVSREKKERFSLILESASTNQTSMYLCASSLPDLGEDNEQFFGPGTRLTVL.

J is TRBJ2-1 and V is TRBV5-7; the D call from TCRdb, TRBD2, cannot be confirmed without DNA. TRBV5-7 is recorded as an ORF, its role being uncertain. This CDR3 comprises 15 residues. The CDR3 here is CASSRLADTYNEQFF.

V and J are TRBV20-1 and TRBJ2-5; the D gene TCRdb calls, TRBD1, cannot be checked with no DNA. The CDR3 extends over 15 amino acids. The germline V gene has CDR1 DFQATT and CDR2 SNEGSKA (reference sequence). The CDR3 sequence is CSARHRGTGLETQYF.

V is TRBV29-1 and J is TRBJ2-7; the D gene TCRdb calls, TRBD1, cannot be checked with no DNA. This CDR3 has 13 amino acids. The V gene's germline CDR1 is SQVTM and CDR2 ANQGSEA. The chain's CDR3 is CSARVVSSYEQYF.

V is TRBV5-1 and J is TRBJ2-7; TCRdb gives TRBD2 as the D gene, but with no DNA this cannot be confirmed. This CDR3 has 12 residues. Germline V lookup: CDR1 SGHRS, CDR2 YFSETQ. CDR3 residues: CASSLSSNEQYF.

This sequence joins TRBV7-8 and TRBJ2-1; the TCRdb D gene call, TRBD2, has no DNA to confirm it. This CDR3 is built from 18 residues. Germline V CDR1 and CDR2: SGHVS, FQNEAQ. The CDR3 sequence: CASSSLPSGRTYINEQFF. Full variable domain (outside the CDR3, taken from reference TRBV7-8 and TRBJ2-1): GAGVSQSPRYKVAKRGQDVALRCDPISGHVSLFWYQQALGQGPEFLTYFQNEAQLDKSGLPSDRFFAERPEGSVSTLKIQRTQQEDSAVYLCASSSLPSGRTYINEQFFGPGTRLTVL.

The chain's CDR3 is CASSPTSGSIDTQYF. The chain couples TRBV6-1 to TRBJ2-3; TCRdb's assignment of TRBD2 cannot be checked, as there is no DNA. CDR3 length: 15 residues. Germline assignment: CDR1 MNHNS and CDR2 SASEGT.

The rearrangement joins TRBV20-1 to TRBJ1-1; the D call of TRBD1 rests on TCRdb alone, since no DNA is present to check it. Germline V CDR1 and CDR2: DFQATT, SNEGSKA (reference sequence). This CDR3 comprises 15 residues. The CDR3: CSASPGTGMNTEAFF.

The V gene is TRBV11-2, the J gene TRBJ2-5; TCRdb proposes TRBD1, but this gene call is untestable without DNA. Germline V lookup: CDR1 SGHAT, CDR2 FQNNGV. This CDR3 region has 14 residues. CDR3 amino acids: CASSPGQGKETQYF.

The rearrangement joins TRBV29-1 to TRBJ2-3; TCRdb calls TRBD1, which cannot be checked without DNA. Looked up from germline, CDR1 is SQVTM and CDR2 is ANQGSEA. This CDR3 spans 16 amino acids. The chain's CDR3 is CSVYRPGRTSTDTQYF.

The genes are TRBV3-1 and TRBJ2-6. The CDR3 runs to 15 residues. Germline lookup yields CDR1 LGHDT and CDR2 YNNKEL (reference sequence). The CDR3 protein is CASEGNLRGANVLTF.

The chain joins TRBV28 to TRBJ2-1; TCRdb outputs TRBD1, but without DNA this stays unchecked. In germline, CDR1 is MDHEN, CDR2 SYDVKM. The CDR3 runs 18 residues. Here the CDR3 reads CASSPRPGTSSSYNEQFF.

CDR3 in amino acids: CSVVITEEQFF. V is TRBV29-1 and J is TRBJ2-1. The CDR3 covers 11 residues. Germline V gives CDR1 SQVTM, CDR2 ANQGSEA.

The chain joins TRBV29-1 to TRBJ1-1; TCRdb proposes TRBD1, but this gene call is untestable without DNA. The germline V gene has CDR1 SQVTM and CDR2 ANQGSEA. The CDR3 has 17 amino acids. CDR3 residues: CSVGTGAGGLVNTEAFF. Complete variable domain (other parts from reference TRBV29-1 and TRBJ1-1): SAVISQKPSRDICQRGTSLTIQCQVDSQVTMMFWYRQQPGQSLTLIATANQGSEATYESGFVIDKFPISRPNLTFSTLTVSNMSPEDSSIYLCSVGTGAGGLVNTEAFFGQGTRLTVV.

The chain links TRBV20-1 to TRBJ2-1; the D gene TCRdb calls, TRBD2, cannot be checked with no DNA. This CDR3 is 15 amino acids long. Germline CDR1 is DFQATT and CDR2 is SNEGSKA (reference sequence). CDR3: CSASIGGRVWDEQFF.

V and J are TRBV20-1 and TRBJ1-5; the D gene TCRdb calls, TRBD1, cannot be checked with no DNA. Germline CDR1 is DFQATT and CDR2 is SNEGSKA (reference sequence). The CDR3 runs 15 residues. The CDR3 region is CSARVSTGYDQPQHF.

The V and J genes are TRBV10-3 and TRBJ2-3; TCRdb's D gene call, TRBD1, goes unchecked for lack of DNA. Per germline, CDR1 ENHRY and CDR2 SYGVKD. The CDR3 is 12 amino acids. The CDR3 is CAISEPTGPQYF.

The chain carries TRBV12-3 or TRBV12-4 and TRBJ2-1; without DNA, the TCRdb call of TRBD2 cannot be checked. The CDR3 is made up of 16 amino acids. The CDR3 protein is CASSLDRGGSGHEQFF.

CDR3: CASRSGQGTRAGTNTGELFF. The gene calls are TRBV12-3 or TRBV12-4 and TRBJ2-2; TCRdb reports TRBD2, a call that lacks DNA to check it against. The CDR3 has 20 residues.

The chain is built from TRBV5-6 and TRBJ2-5. The germline gives CDR1 SGHDT, CDR2 YYEEEE. The CDR3 extends over 16 amino acids. The CDR3 region is CASSHVHRVLQETQYF.

The rearrangement uses TRBV24-1 and TRBJ2-1. This CDR3 is 13 amino acids long. Per the germline V gene, CDR1 is KGHDR and CDR2 is SFDVKD. The CDR3 is CATSDRGTNEQFF.

The rearrangement links TRBV20-1 to TRBJ2-1; without DNA, the TCRdb call of TRBD2 cannot be checked. Germline CDR1 DFQATT, CDR2 SNEGSKA (reference sequence). This CDR3 has 14 residues. CDR3 sequence: CSASVASGRDEQFF.

The chain couples TRBV20-1 to TRBJ2-5; TCRdb's D gene call, TRBD2, goes unchecked for lack of DNA. Germline V gives CDR1 DFQATT, CDR2 SNEGSKA (reference sequence). The CDR3 sequence is 15 residues long. CDR3 protein: CSARMLGDGQETQYF.

This chain's CDR3 is CASSPLGEAITGELFF. The chain carries TRBV12-3 or TRBV12-4 and TRBJ2-2; the TCRdb call, TRBD2, lacks DNA for checking. The CDR3 extends over 16 amino acids.

The V gene is TRBV10-3, the J gene TRBJ2-3; TCRdb designates TRBD2, a call that cannot be tested without DNA. The germline V gene encodes CDR1 ENHRY and CDR2 SYGVKD. The CDR3 is 16 amino acids. The CDR3 is CAIRGSARERTDTQYF.

This chain uses TRBV7-9 with TRBJ2-5; TCRdb selects TRBD2, and the lack of DNA leaves this call unchecked. CDR3 size: 15 residues. Germline CDR1 and CDR2: SEHNR and FQNEAQ (reference sequence). The chain's CDR3 is CASSPPTAGLRTQYF.

The J gene is TRBJ2-3, the V gene TRBV14. Germline V gene sequence: CDR1 SGHDN, CDR2 FVKESK. The CDR3 contains 13 residues. CDR3 protein: CASSQEIRNTQYF.

The chain recombines TRBV18 with TRBJ1-2; there is no DNA to check the TCRdb D call of TRBD1. This CDR3 spans 15 amino acids. Germline CDR1 is KGHSH and CDR2 is LQKENI. CDR3 region: CASSPPGQNNYGYTF.

The V and J genes are TRBV11-3 and TRBJ1-6; TCRdb lists TRBD1, though no DNA is available to test this call. This CDR3 is built from 16 residues. Germline V gene data show CDR1 as SGHNT and CDR2 as YENEEA. CDR3 sequence reads: CASSLAWDRGDSPLHF.

The CDR3 loop is CASSWGRGVAKNIQYF. The chain carries TRBV12-3 or TRBV12-4 and TRBJ2-4. CDR3 length equals 16 residues.